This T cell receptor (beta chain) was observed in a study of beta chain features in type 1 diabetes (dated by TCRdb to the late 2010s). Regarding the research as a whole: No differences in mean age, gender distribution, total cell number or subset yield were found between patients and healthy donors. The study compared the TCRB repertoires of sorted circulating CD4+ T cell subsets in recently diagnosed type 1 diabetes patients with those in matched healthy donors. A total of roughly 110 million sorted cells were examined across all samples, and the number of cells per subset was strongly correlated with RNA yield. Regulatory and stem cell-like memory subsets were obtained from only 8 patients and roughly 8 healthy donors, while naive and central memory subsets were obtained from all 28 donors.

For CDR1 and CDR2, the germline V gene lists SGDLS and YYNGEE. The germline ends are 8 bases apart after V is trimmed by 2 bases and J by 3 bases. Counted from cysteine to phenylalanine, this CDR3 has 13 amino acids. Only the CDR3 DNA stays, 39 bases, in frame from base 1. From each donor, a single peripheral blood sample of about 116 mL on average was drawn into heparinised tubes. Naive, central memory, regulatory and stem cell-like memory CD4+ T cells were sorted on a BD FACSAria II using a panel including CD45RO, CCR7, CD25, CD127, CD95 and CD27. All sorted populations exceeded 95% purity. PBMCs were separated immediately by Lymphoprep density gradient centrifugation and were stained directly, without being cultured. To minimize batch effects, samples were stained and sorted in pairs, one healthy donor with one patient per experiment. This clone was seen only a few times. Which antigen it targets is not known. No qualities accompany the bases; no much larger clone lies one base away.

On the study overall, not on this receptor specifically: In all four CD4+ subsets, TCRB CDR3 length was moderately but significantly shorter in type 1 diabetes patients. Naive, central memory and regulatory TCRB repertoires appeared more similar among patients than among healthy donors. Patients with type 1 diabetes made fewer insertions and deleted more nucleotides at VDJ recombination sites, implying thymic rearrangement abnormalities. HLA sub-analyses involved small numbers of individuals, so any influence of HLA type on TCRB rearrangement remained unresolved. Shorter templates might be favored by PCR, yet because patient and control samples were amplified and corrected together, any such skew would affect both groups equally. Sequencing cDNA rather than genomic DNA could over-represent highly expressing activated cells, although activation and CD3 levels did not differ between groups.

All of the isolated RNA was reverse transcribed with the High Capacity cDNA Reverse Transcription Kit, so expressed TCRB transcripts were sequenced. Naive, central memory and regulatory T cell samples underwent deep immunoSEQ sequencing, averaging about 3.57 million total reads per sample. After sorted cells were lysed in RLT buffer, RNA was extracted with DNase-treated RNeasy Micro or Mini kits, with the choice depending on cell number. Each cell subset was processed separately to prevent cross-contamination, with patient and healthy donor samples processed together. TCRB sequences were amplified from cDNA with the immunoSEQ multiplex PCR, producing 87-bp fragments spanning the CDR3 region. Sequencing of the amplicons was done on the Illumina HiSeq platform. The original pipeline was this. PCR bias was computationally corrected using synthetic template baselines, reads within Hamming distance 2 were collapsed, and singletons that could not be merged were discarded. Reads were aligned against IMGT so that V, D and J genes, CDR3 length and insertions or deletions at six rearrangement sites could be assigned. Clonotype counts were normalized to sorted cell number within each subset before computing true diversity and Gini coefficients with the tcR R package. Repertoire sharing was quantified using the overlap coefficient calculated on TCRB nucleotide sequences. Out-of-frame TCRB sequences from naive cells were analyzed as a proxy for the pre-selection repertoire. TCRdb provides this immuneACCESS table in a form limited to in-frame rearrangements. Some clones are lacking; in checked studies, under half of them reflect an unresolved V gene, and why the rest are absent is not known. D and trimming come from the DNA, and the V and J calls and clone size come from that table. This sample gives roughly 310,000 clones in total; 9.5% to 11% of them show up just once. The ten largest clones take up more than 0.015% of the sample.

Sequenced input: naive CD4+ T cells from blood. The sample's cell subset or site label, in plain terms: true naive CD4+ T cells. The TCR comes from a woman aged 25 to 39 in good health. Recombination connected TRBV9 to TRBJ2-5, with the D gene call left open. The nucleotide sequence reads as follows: TGTGCCAGCAGCGTTTCCAGCGAAGAGACCCAGTACTTC. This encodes CASSVSSEETQYF.